Listed below are T cell receptor beta chains from one sample, sequenced in a study of shared clonotypes between healthy human individuals. The repertoire was sequenced with immunoSEQ multiplex PCR; TCRdb's copy has only in-frame clones and lacks some. This sample has approximately 2,000,000 clones; 80% to 95% occur once, and the top ten carry more than 0.35%. The sequenced sample was naive CD4+ T cells from PBMCs. The receptor source for this set is a man aged 18 to 35 in good health. Some clones in this sample may be carry-over from other donors' samples. Both conserved end residues are part of each CDR3. Fields, in order: clone size, J gene, V gene, D gene, CDR3 DNA, CDR3 protein. D genes are given only for firm matches. The listing skips clone size in some rows; elsewhere it reads once, few, many or a size class.

abundance: NA; j_gene: TRBJ1-2; v_gene: TRBV10-2; d_gene: NA; CDR3nt: TGCGCCAGCAGTACAGGGTATGGCTACACCTTC; CDR3aa: CASSTGYGYTF
abundance: few; j_gene: TRBJ2-7; v_gene: TRBV5-1; d_gene: NA; CDR3nt: TGCGCCAGCAGCTTCCCAGACCGTACCTACGAGCAGTACTTC; CDR3aa: CASSFPDRTYEQYF
abundance: NA; j_gene: TRBJ2-7; v_gene: TRBV20-1; d_gene: NA; CDR3nt: TGCAGTGCTAGTATGATCGAGCAGTACTTC; CDR3aa: CSASMIEQYF
abundance: NA; j_gene: TRBJ2-7; v_gene: TRBV29-1; d_gene: NA; CDR3nt: TGCAGCGTTGTAGTGCGGACATTATCCGAGCAGTACTTC; CDR3aa: CSVVVRTLSEQYF
abundance: NA; j_gene: TRBJ2-3; v_gene: TRBV7-3; d_gene: NA; CDR3nt: TGTGCCAGCAGCTTTGAACCGACAGATACGCAGTATTTT; CDR3aa: CASSFEPTDTQYF
abundance: NA; j_gene: TRBJ2-5; v_gene: TRBV5-1; d_gene: NA; CDR3nt: TGCGCCAGCAGCCGGACGGACCAAGAGACCCAGTACTTC; CDR3aa: CASSRTDQETQYF
abundance: NA; j_gene: TRBJ1-3; v_gene: TRBV15; d_gene: NA; CDR3nt: TGTGCCACCAGCAGAGTTCTCACTGGTTGGGGTGGAAACACCATATATTTT; CDR3aa: CATSRVLTGWGGNTIYF
abundance: NA; j_gene: TRBJ2-3; v_gene: TRBV5-4; d_gene: TRBD2; CDR3nt: TGTGCCAGCAGCTTGGGGCCTAGCGGGGGACCGACTGCTAGCACAGATACGCAGTATTTT; CDR3aa: CASSLGPSGGPTASTDTQYF
abundance: NA; j_gene: TRBJ1-1; v_gene: TRBV2; d_gene: NA; CDR3nt: TGTGCCAGCCAATACTATCAAACTGAAGCTTTCTTT; CDR3aa: CASQYYQTEAFF
abundance: NA; j_gene: TRBJ1-1; v_gene: TRBV9; d_gene: TRBD1; CDR3nt: TGTGCCAGCAGCCCGCGCGGGACAGCTATGAACACTGAAGCTTTCTTT; CDR3aa: CASSPRGTAMNTEAFF
abundance: NA; j_gene: TRBJ2-7; v_gene: TRBV6-6; d_gene: TRBD2; CDR3nt: TGTGCCAGCAGTTACGGGCTAGCGGGAACCTACGAGCAGTACTTC; CDR3aa: CASSYGLAGTYEQYF
abundance: NA; j_gene: TRBJ2-2; v_gene: TRBV5-1; d_gene: NA; CDR3nt: TGCGCCAGCAGCGTGGGACTCGGAGAGCTGTTTTTT; CDR3aa: CASSVGLGELFF
abundance: NA; j_gene: TRBJ2-3; v_gene: TRBV7-7; d_gene: NA; CDR3nt: TGTGCCAGCAGCTCTTCACTTTATGATACGCAGTATTTT; CDR3aa: CASSSSLYDTQYF
abundance: NA; j_gene: TRBJ1-5; v_gene: TRBV5-5; d_gene: NA; CDR3nt: TGTGCCAGCAGCTTATTTGTAAATCAGCCCCAGCATTTT; CDR3aa: CASSLFVNQPQHF
abundance: once; j_gene: TRBJ1-2; v_gene: TRBV5-8; d_gene: NA; CDR3nt: TGTGCCTCGACATTGATCTATGGCTACACCTTC; CDR3aa: CASTLIYGYTF
abundance: NA; j_gene: TRBJ2-5; v_gene: TRBV5-4; d_gene: NA; CDR3nt: TGTGCCAGCAGCTTGACCGCGGAGACCCAGTACTTC; CDR3aa: CASSLTAETQYF
abundance: NA; j_gene: TRBJ2-3; v_gene: TRBV28; d_gene: NA; CDR3nt: TGTGCCAGCAGTTTGCGGCAGGGTCAAAAGTATTTT; CDR3aa: CASSLRQGQKYF
abundance: NA; j_gene: TRBJ2-7; v_gene: TRBV5-1; d_gene: NA; CDR3nt: TGCGCCAGCAGCCGACAACCGTCCAACACCTACGAGCAGTACTTC; CDR3aa: CASSRQPSNTYEQYF